This T cell receptor beta chain was retrieved from a study of blood T cells in healthy people across ages. The second PCR ran 7 to 11 cycles with a sample-barcoded 5' primer and J-beta primers. Every single cDNA molecule received a tag from a template-switch adaptor with 12 random nucleotides. TCRdb redid the calling of the 5' RACE reads with MiXCR, one entry per CDR3 protein. Of 650,000 to 900,000 distinct CDR3 sequences listed, 60% to 80% are singletons. This clonotype was seen ten or more times. The antigen is unknown. In terms of origin and age, donors were healthy Caucasian individuals from Russia aged about 6 to 90. Researchers report isolating at least 6.5 million PBMCs per sample. Germline assignment: CDR1 MNHEY and CDR2 SVGEGT. The germline V and J ends were trimmed by 5 bases and 2 bases, with 22 bases remaining between them. This CDR3 has 17 amino acids. Overall study results and limits: As age increased, TCR beta diversity per million T cells fell in a roughly linear fashion.

The sequenced sample was blood. The J gene is TRBJ2-7, the V gene TRBV6-2 or TRBV6-3; D ambiguous. The clonotype originates from a young man in good health. The CDR3 region is CASSTLLRIKAAYEQYF. The CDR3, as DNA: TGTGCCAGCAGTACCCTACTTAGGATCAAGGCGGCCTACGAGCAGTACTTC.